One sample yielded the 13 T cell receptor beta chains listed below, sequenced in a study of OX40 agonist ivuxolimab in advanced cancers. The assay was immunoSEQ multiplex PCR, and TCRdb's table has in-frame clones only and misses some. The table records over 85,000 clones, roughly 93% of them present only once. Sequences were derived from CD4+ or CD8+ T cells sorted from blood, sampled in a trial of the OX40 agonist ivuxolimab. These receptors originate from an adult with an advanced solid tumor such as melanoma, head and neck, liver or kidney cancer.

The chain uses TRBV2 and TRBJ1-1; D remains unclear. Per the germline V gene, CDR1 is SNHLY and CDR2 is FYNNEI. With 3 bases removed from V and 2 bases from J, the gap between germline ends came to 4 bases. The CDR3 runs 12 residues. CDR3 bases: TGTGCCAGCAGTGAGGGTAACACTGAAGCTTTCTTT. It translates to CASSEGNTEAFF.

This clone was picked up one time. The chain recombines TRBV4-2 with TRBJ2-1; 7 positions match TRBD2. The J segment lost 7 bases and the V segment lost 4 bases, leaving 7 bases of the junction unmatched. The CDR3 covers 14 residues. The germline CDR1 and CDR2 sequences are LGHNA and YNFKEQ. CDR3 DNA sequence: TGTGCCAGCAGCCCGACTAGCCGGAGAAATGAGCAGTTCTTC. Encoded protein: CASSPTSRRNEQFF.

DNA of the CDR3: TGTGCCAGCAGGAAGGGGACTAGCGGGGGCCTTCTGAGGATTGAGCAGTTCTTC. Translated, it gives CASRKGTSGGLLRIEQFF. The gene calls are TRBV28 and TRBJ2-1, with TRBD2 identical over 14 bases. With 6 bases clipped from V and 9 bases from J, the junction kept 16 bases outside the gene matches. This CDR3 has 18 amino acids. The germline V gene encodes CDR1 MDHEN and CDR2 SYDVKM.

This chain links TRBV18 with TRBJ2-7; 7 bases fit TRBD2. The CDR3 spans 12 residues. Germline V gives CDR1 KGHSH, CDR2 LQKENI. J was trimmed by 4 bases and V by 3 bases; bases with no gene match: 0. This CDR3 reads CASSPGGYEQYF. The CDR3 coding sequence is TGTGCCAGCTCACCGGGGGGGTACGAGCAGTACTTC.

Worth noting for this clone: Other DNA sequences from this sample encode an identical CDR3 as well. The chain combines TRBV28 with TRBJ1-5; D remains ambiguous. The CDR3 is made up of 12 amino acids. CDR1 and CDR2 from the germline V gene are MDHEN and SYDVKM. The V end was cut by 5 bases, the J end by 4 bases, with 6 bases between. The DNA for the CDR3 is TGTGCCAGCAGTATCCTTAATCAGCCCCAGCATTTT. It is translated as CASSILNQPQHF.

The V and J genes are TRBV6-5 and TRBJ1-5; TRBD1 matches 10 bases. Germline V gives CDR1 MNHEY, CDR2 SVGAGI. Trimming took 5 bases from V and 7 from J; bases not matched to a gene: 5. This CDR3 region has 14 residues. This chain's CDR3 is CASSRTGGGQPQHF. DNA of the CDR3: TGTGCCAGCAGTCGGACAGGGGGTGGCCAGCCCCAGCATTTT.

The CDR3 DNA follows: TGTGCCAGTAGTAAAACCCAAAGGGCTACTGAAGCTTTCTTT. This sequence encodes CASSKTQRATEAFF. The V call is TRBV19, the J call TRBJ1-1; D uncertain. V was cut by 4 bases and J by 5 bases, with 14 bases left in between. This CDR3 has 14 residues. The germline gives CDR1 LNHDA, CDR2 SQIVND (reference sequence).

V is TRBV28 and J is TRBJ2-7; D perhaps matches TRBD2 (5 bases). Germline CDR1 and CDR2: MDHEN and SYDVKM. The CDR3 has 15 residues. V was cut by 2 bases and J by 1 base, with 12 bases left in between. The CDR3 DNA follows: TGTGCCAGCAGTTTAAAGTTCGGGGTTTCCTACGAGCAGTACTTC. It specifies CASSLKFGVSYEQYF.

CDR3 residues: CASSVDRGRVAFF. In DNA form, the CDR3 reads TGTGCCAGCAGCGTGGACAGGGGGCGTGTAGCTTTCTTT. This rearrangement joins TRBV2 to TRBJ1-1, with 11 positions matching TRBD1. The CDR3 covers 13 residues. Germline V gene sequence: CDR1 SNHLY, CDR2 FYNNEI. V shed 6 bases, J shed 10 bases, and the junction held 7 bases outside the gene matches. The whole variable domain, remainder taken from reference TRBV2 and TRBJ1-1, is EPEVTQTPSHQVTQMGQEVILRCVPISNHLYFYWYRQILGQKVEFLVSFYNNEISEKSEIFDDQFSVERPDGSNFTLKIRSTKLEDSAMYFCASSVDRGRVAFFGQGTRLTVV.

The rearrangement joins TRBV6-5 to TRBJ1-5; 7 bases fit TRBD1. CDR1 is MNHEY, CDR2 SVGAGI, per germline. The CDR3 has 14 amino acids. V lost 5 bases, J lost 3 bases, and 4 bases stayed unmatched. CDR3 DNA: TGTGCCAGCAGTCACAGGGGAAACAATCAGCCCCAGCATTTT. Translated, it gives CASSHRGNNQPQHF.

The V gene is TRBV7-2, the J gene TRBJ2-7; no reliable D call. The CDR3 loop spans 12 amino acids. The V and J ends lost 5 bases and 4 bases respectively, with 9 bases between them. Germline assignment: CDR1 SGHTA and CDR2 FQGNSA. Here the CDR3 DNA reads TGTGCCAGCAGCCCGATCTGGTACGAGCAGTACTTC. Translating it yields CASSPIWYEQYF.

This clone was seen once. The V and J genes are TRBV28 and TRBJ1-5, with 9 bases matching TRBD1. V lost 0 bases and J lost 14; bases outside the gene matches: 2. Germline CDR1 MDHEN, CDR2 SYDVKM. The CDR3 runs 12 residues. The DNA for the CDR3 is TGTGCCAGCAGTTTATGGGGACAGGGTGAGCATTTT. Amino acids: CASSLWGQGEHF.

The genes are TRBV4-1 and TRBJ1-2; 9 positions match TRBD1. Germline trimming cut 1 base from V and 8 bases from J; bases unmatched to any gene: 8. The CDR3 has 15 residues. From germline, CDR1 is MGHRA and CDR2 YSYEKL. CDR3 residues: CASSQGTGGAWGYTF. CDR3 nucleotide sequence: TGCGCCAGCAGCCAAGGAACAGGGGGCGCGTGGGGCTACACCTTC.